In its sample, the clone carrying this T cell receptor (beta chain) was seen a few times. It was with unique molecular identifiers that the TCRbeta library was prepared. TCRdb used MiXCR to reprocess the PCR reads, holding one entry per CDR3 protein. The data show roughly 340,000 distinct CDR3 sequences, around 15% seen once. This record belongs to a study of T-cell reconstitution after alpha-beta-depleted transplantation in children. V was trimmed by 0 bases and J by 4 bases, leaving 7 bases between them. The CDR3 is 13 residues long. CDR1 is LNHNV, CDR2 YYDKDF, per germline (reference sequence). This TCR was recovered from a male patient between 2 and 9 years old who had a stem cell transplant for acute lymphoblastic leukemia, so the T cells may come from the graft donor. The sequenced sample was PBMCs, mostly from graft donor cells, obtained 360 days after TCRalphabeta/CD19-depleted stem cell transplant. The chain has TRBV15 and TRBJ2-7, with a weak D call TRBD2 (5 bases). The CDR3 DNA reads as TGTGCCACCAGCAGAGATACTAGTTACGAGCAGTACTTC. Translated, it gives CATSRDTSYEQYF.